The clone carrying this T cell receptor (beta chain) was observed a handful of times. The antigen is undetermined. V was clipped by 2 bases and J by 7 bases, with 11 bases between them. The length of the CDR3 is 12 residues. Germline loops: CDR1 SQVTM, CDR2 ANQGSEA. This specimen comes from a study of cytomegalovirus exposure and HLA in healthy donors. Healthy bone marrow donors made up the donors. Study-wide results and caveats: With later analysis, a missense DCLRE1C variant became linked to TCR beta V- and J-gene trimming. More clonal expansion characterized HLA-associated TCR beta chains than equally common others in a later analysis. High sensitivity and specificity were reportedly achieved when the classifier diagnosed cytomegalovirus status.

The PCR made use of 60 Vbeta and 13 Jbeta primers. Only in-frame clones appear in the TCRdb table, and some are missing; sequencing was by immunoSEQ multiplex PCR. The table includes 95,000 to 150,000 clones, roughly 80% detected once. Sequenced: PBMCs. J is TRBJ2-5 and V is TRBV29-1, with D perhaps TRBD2 (5 bases). This TCR was recovered from a female donor in good health and CMV-seropositive. The CDR3 reads CSVERGGGTQYF. CDR3 DNA sequence: TGCAGCGTTGAAAGAGGAGGAGGGACCCAGTACTTC.